The following is a T cell receptor (beta chain) sequence with its context. In the source study's methods: For nucleated cells, counts were estimated from reference gene primer amplification. Libraries were prepared by immunoSEQ multiplex PCR; TCRdb keeps only in-frame clonotypes and omits some of them. V and J calls and clone size follow that table, whereas D and trimming were derived from the DNA. The sample shows roughly 300,000 clones, about 87% of them seen only once. This entry is derived from a study of blood T cell repertoires in COVID-19. Study-wide background: Acute and convalescent COVID-19 specimens originated in the United States, Italy and Spain. PBMCs, B-cell-depleted T cells, or T cells were the source of the cDNA or gDNA that made up the material.

CDR3 length equals 15 residues. Unmatched junction bases numbered 14, after V lost 7 bases and J lost 6 bases. Germline CDR1 and CDR2: SGDLS and YYNGEE. J is TRBJ1-1 and V is TRBV9; 8 bases map to TRBD1. Input material: peripheral blood. The receptor's source is a woman between 50 and 59 years old who had recovered from COVID-19. The CDR3 sequence: CASGPGGPSVAEAFF. For the CDR3, the DNA is TGTGCCAGCGGCCCAGGGGGCCCTTCCGTCGCTGAAGCTTTCTTT.